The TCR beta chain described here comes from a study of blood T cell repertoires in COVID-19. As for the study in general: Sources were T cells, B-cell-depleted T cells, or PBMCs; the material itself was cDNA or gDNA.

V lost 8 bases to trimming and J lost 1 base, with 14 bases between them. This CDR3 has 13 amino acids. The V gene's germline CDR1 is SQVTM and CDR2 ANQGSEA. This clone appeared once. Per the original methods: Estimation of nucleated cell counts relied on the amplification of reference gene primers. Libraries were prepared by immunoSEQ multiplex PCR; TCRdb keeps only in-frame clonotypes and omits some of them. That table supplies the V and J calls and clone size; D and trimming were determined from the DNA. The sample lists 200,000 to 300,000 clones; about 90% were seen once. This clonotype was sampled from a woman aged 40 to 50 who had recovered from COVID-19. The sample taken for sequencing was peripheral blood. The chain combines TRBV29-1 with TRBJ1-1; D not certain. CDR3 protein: CSFGGPWNTEAFF. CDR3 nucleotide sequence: TGCAGCTTCGGTGGGCCCTGGAACACTGAAGCTTTCTTT.